Below are 4 T cell receptor beta chains sequenced from a single sample in a study of cytomegalovirus exposure and HLA in healthy donors. Vbeta (60) and Jbeta (13) primers were used in the PCR. The repertoire was sequenced with immunoSEQ multiplex PCR; TCRdb's copy has only in-frame clones and lacks some. Its clone listing holds 100,000 to 150,000 clones. The sample taken for sequencing was PBMCs. These receptors were taken from a woman between 40 and 50 years old in good health and CMV-seropositive.

V gene TRBV6-1 combines with J gene TRBJ2-7; 10 bases are a match to TRBD1. Germline V gene lookup returns CDR1 MNHNS and CDR2 SASEGT. V lost 6 bases, J lost 5 bases, and 7 bases stayed unmatched. This CDR3 contains 14 residues. This CDR3 is CASRLGTGVNEQYF. The DNA of the CDR3 is TGTGCCAGCAGGCTGGGGACAGGGGTCAACGAGCAGTACTTC.

V gene TRBV28 combines with J gene TRBJ1-4, with a possible D match to TRBD1 (5 bases). The CDR3 has 13 amino acids. Trimming left V 5 bases short and J 8 bases short, with 12 bases between. Germline V gene sequence: CDR1 MDHEN, CDR2 SYDVKM. The CDR3 reads CASSGGGGEKLFF. DNA of the CDR3: TGTGCCAGCAGTGGGGGGGGTGGGGAAAAACTGTTTTTT.

The chain joins TRBV15 to TRBJ1-2; 9 positions agree with TRBD1. The CDR3 length is 14 residues. Per the germline V gene, CDR1 is LNHNV and CDR2 is YYDKDF (reference sequence). The junction had 17 bases not matched to a gene; V was cut back by 8 bases and J by 13 bases. CDR3 protein: CATRLRAGQGMATF. CDR3 coding DNA: TGTGCCACCCGACTTAGGGCTGGACAGGGGATGGCCACCTTC.

The chain carries TRBV7-6 and TRBJ2-5; 13 bases are a match to TRBD2. After removal of 3 bases from V and 2 bases from J, the junction contained 9 bases not matched to a gene. The germline V gene encodes CDR1 SGHVS and CDR2 FNYEAQ. The CDR3 is 18 residues long. CDR3 region: CASSLPGLAGVGQETQYF. The DNA for the CDR3 is TGTGCCAGCAGCTTGCCCGGACTAGCGGGAGTGGGGCAAGAGACCCAGTACTTC. Full variable domain (remainder filled in from reference TRBV7-6 and TRBJ2-5): GAGVSQSPRYKVTKRGQDVALRCDPISGHVSLYWYRQALGQGPEFLTYFNYEAQQDKSGLPNDRFSAERPEGSISTLTIQRTEQRDSAMYRCASSLPGLAGVGQETQYFGPGTRLLVL.